This is a list of T cell receptor beta chains from one sample in a study of patients and donors after allogeneic stem cell transplantation. TCRdb recomputed calls from the RT-PCR reads with MiXCR, one row per CDR3 protein. The table has roughly 940,000 distinct CDR3 sequences, approximately 18% seen once; the top ten hold around 5.5%. What was sequenced was blood, either unsorted or a sorted T cell fraction (not recorded which). The source of these receptors is a human donor who was either an allogeneic HSCT recipient or a stem cell or donor lymphocyte infusion donor (not recorded which). It is not recorded whose cells these are; they may come from a transplant donor. The CDR3 runs from the conserved cysteine through the conserved F or W. A D gene is named only where the DNA matches it firmly. Clone size is not always given. Where it is, it says once, few, many or a class for expanded clones.

d_call	clone_size	v_call	j_call	cdr3_nt	cdr3_aa
-	-	TRBV18	TRBJ2-3	TGTGCCAGCTCGTACGCCTCTGATACGCAGTATTTT	CASSYASDTQYF
-	-	TRBV3-1	TRBJ2-5	TGTGCCAGCAGTCGCGACAGCCATCACCAAGAGACCCAGTACTTC	CASSRDSHHQETQYF
-	-	TRBV9	TRBJ1-3	TGTGCCAGCAGCGTTGCCCTTGACGGCTCCTCTGGAAACACCATATATTTT	CASSVALDGSSGNTIYF
-	-	TRBV7-8	TRBJ1-2	TGTGCCAGCAGCTCATACAGGGATTACTATGGCTACACCTTC	CASSSYRDYYGYTF
TRBD1	few	TRBV2	TRBJ2-1	TGTGCCAGCAGTGATACGACAGGGGGTGCATACAATGAGCAGTTCTTC	CASSDTTGGAYNEQFF
-	-	TRBV7-9	TRBJ2-7	TGTGCCAGCAGCCAGCAGGACGGTCCCTACGAGCAGTACTTC	CASSQQDGPYEQYF
TRBD2	few	TRBV5-1	TRBJ2-7	TGCGCCAGCAGCTTACCCGGGACTAGCGGAAGGGAGCAGTACTTC	CASSLPGTSGREQYF
TRBD2	many	TRBV5-1	TRBJ2-5	TGCGCCAGCAGCTACGGGACTAGCTTACAAGAGACCCAGTACTTC	CASSYGTSLQETQYF
-	few	TRBV20-1	TRBJ2-7	TGCAGTGCGCAACAGGGTTACGAGCAGTACTTC	CSAQQGYEQYF
-	few	TRBV24-1	TRBJ2-7	TGTGCCACCAGTGGCGGAGACACGGCTCCCTACGAGCAGTACTTC	CATSGGDTAPYEQYF
-	few	TRBV29-1	TRBJ1-1	TGCAGCGTAAAAAAGGGGGGTAACACTGAAGCTTTCTTT	CSVKKGGNTEAFF
-	-	TRBV2	TRBJ2-5	TGTGCCAGCAGGGAGCGGACAGGGCGGGAGGAGACCCAGTACTTC	CASRERTGREETQYF
TRBD2	-	TRBV20-1	TRBJ2-1	TGCAGTGCTAGAGATCCTCGCGGGAGTTACAATGAGCAGTTCTTC	CSARDPRGSYNEQFF
-	-	TRBV10-3	TRBJ2-2	TGTGCCATCAGTGAGTCCGGGTCAAACACCGGGGAGCTGTTTTTT	CAISESGSNTGELFF
-	few	TRBV12-3/TRBV12-4	TRBJ2-3	TGTGCCAGCAGTTTGAGGACCCTCGGAGATACGCAGTATTTT	CASSLRTLGDTQYF
-	-	TRBV7-2	TRBJ1-1	TGTGCCAGCAGCTTAGTGAGATATTTCACTGAAGCTTTCTTT	CASSLVRYFTEAFF
-	-	TRBV6-2/TRBV6-3	TRBJ1-5	TGTGCCAGCACCACCGCGGATGATAGCAATCAGCCCCAGCATTTT	CASTTADDSNQPQHF
TRBD1	once	TRBV6-1	TRBJ1-2	TGTGCCAGCAGTCCAACCACCGGGACAGGCTACTATGGCTACACCTTC	CASSPTTGTGYYGYTF
-	-	TRBV20-1	TRBJ1-1	TGCAGTGCTAGAGTGGGCCGAGTGGGTGAAGCTTTCTTT	CSARVGRVGEAFF
-	-	TRBV3-1	TRBJ2-1	TGTGCCAGCAGCCAAGCGGACTTGCAGTTCTTC	CASSQADLQFF
TRBD1	few	TRBV5-1	TRBJ2-7	TGCGCCAGCAGCTTGGGTGACAGGGACCTAACCTACGAGCAGTACTTC	CASSLGDRDLTYEQYF
-	-	TRBV4-2	TRBJ1-6	TGTGCCAGCAGCCAAGAGGGGGCACCCCATAATTCACCCCTCCACTTT	CASSQEGAPHNSPLHF
-	-	TRBV21-1	TRBJ1-5	TGTGCCAGCAGCAAATTAGCGCGGGAAAGCAATCAGCCCCAGCATTTT	CASSKLARESNQPQHF
TRBD1	-	TRBV18	TRBJ1-5	TGTGCCAGCTCACCAACCAATTTAGGACAGGACCCTGGGCAGCCCCAGCATTTT	CASSPTNLGQDPGQPQHF
-	-	TRBV4-2	TRBJ2-5	TGTGCCAGCAGCCAAGATGTTCAGGTAGCGGAGACCCAGTACTTC	CASSQDVQVAETQYF
-	-	TRBV29-1	TRBJ1-2	TGCAGCACTTCGAAAGGAAACTATGGCTACACCTTC	CSTSKGNYGYTF
-	many	TRBV29-1	TRBJ2-7	TGCAGCGTTCTTTTCAGGGTCGGATACGAGCAGTACTTC	CSVLFRVGYEQYF
-	few	TRBV5-1	TRBJ2-2	TGCGCCAGCACTACCCAACAGTTAGGCGGCACCGGGGAGCTGTTTTTT	CASTTQQLGGTGELFF
TRBD1	-	TRBV27	TRBJ1-4	TGTGCCAGCAGCAAAACAGACAGGGAAGCAACTAATGAAAAACTGTTTTTT	CASSKTDREATNEKLFF
-	few	TRBV5-1	TRBJ2-7	TGCGCCAGCAGCCCCACCCATAAGGTTCCACAGAGCTCCTACGAGCAGTACTTC	CASSPTHKVPQSSYEQYF
-	-	TRBV7-2	TRBJ2-7	TGTGCCAGCAGCTTCCGACGTCCCAGGACCTACGAGCAGTACTTC	CASSFRRPRTYEQYF
TRBD2	-	TRBV7-3	TRBJ2-1	TGTGCCAGCAGCCGGGAAATAGCGGGAGGTCACAATGAGCAGCTCTTC	CASSREIAGGHNEQLF
-	-	TRBV15	TRBJ1-2	TGTGCCACCAGCCTAGACTCTAGGGCGCGATCATTTGGCTACACCTTC	CATSLDSRARSFGYTF
-	-	TRBV12-3/TRBV12-4	TRBJ1-1	TGTGCCAGCAGTTCACCCCACCAGGGATTGTTGAACACTGAAGCTTTCTTT	CASSSPHQGLLNTEAFF
-	-	TRBV7-8	TRBJ2-5	TGTGCCAGCGGGAGGGGGCGCTGGGAGACCCAGTACTTC	CASGRGRWETQYF
-	few	TRBV24-1	TRBJ2-1	TGTGCCACCAGTGATTTGTGGGGGCCGAGGAATGAGCAGTTCTTC	CATSDLWGPRNEQFF
-	few	TRBV7-9	TRBJ2-2	TGTGCCAGCAGCTTAGTCGGTTCAGACGCCGGGGAGCTGTTTTTT	CASSLVGSDAGELFF
-	few	TRBV5-1	TRBJ2-3	TGCGCCAGCAGCTTGCGCGGGACAGAAAGTCCAGATACGCAGTATTTT	CASSLRGTESPDTQYF
TRBD1	few	TRBV12-3/TRBV12-4	TRBJ2-5	TGTGCCAGCAGTCTCCAGGGACAGGGGGCTGGGGAGACCCAGTACTTC	CASSLQGQGAGETQYF
TRBD1	few	TRBV5-1	TRBJ2-2	TGCGCCACTAAGGGGGCCGTGAACACCGGGGAGCTGTTTTTT	CATKGAVNTGELFF
-	many	TRBV12-3/TRBV12-4	TRBJ2-7	TGTGCCAGCAGTTTTGCGGCTTCCTACGAGCAGTACTTC	CASSFAASYEQYF
TRBD1	-	TRBV18	TRBJ2-3	TGTGCCAGCTCACCAAGACAGGGAAGGACAGATACGCAGTATTTT	CASSPRQGRTDTQYF
TRBD2	few	TRBV5-1	TRBJ2-1	TGCGCCAGCAGCATGGGTGGGACTATACTAAGTAACAATGAGCAGTTCTTC	CASSMGGTILSNNEQFF
-	few	TRBV11-3	TRBJ2-5	TGTGCCAGCAGCCCTTGGGACAGAGGAGGGTACCAAGAGACCCAGTACTTC	CASSPWDRGGYQETQYF
TRBD2	few	TRBV11-1	TRBJ2-3	TGTGCCAGCAGCTTGGGAGGGAAGGGCGATACGCAGTATTTT	CASSLGGKGDTQYF
-	-	TRBV7-3	TRBJ2-3	TGTGCCAGCAGCTTGACAGCCTTGGGCACAGATACGCAGTATTTT	CASSLTALGTDTQYF
-	once	TRBV7-6	TRBJ2-7	TGTGCCAGCAGCTTAGGATCGGGTACAGGGTACGAGCAGTACTTC	CASSLGSGTGYEQYF
-	-	TRBV11-1	TRBJ1-2	TGTGCCAGCAGCTACTTCAATGAGCCCAAGAATGGCTACACCTTC	CASSYFNEPKNGYTF
-	-	TRBV20-1	TRBJ2-7	TGCAGTGCTATGGGCCCCGCGGCCTACGAGCAGTACTTC	CSAMGPAAYEQYF
TRBD2	-	TRBV4-1	TRBJ2-1	TGCGCCAGCAGCCAAGTCTTAGCGGGAGTCATATTCGATGAGCAGTTCTTC	CASSQVLAGVIFDEQFF
TRBD2	-	TRBV7-6	TRBJ2-7	TGTGCCAGCAGCTTAGCGCTTTCGGGAGGGCCTAGCGAGCAGTACTTC	CASSLALSGGPSEQYF
-	few	TRBV20-1	TRBJ1-5	TGCAGTGCTAGGGACACATATTATAGCAATCAGCCCCAGCATTTT	CSARDTYYSNQPQHF
-	-	TRBV5-1	TRBJ1-2	TGCGGCAGCAGCTTGAACGGTCCCTATGGCTACACCTTC	CGSSLNGPYGYTF
-	-	TRBV6-2/TRBV6-3	TRBJ2-5	TGTGCCAGCAGTATAAACCGACTAACGGAGACCCAGTACTTC	CASSINRLTETQYF